These 27 T cell receptor beta chains share one sample of origin, sequenced in a study of blood T cell repertoires in COVID-19. Sequencing was performed with immunoSEQ multiplex PCR; in TCRdb, only in-frame clones are kept and a portion is missing. Seen here are about 200,000 clones, 70% to 85% observed once, and the top ten hold approximately 6.9%. The sequencing sample was made of peripheral blood. These receptors were collected from a human donor with acute or convalescent COVID-19. The donor label of this sample is uncertain.

DNA of the CDR3: TGTGCCAGCAGCGAAGGACTAGCAGTCACCGGGGAGCTGTTTTTT. Amino acid sequence: CASSEGLAVTGELFF. The chain is built from TRBV9 and TRBJ2-2; 8 bases line up with TRBD2. Per germline, CDR1 SGDLS and CDR2 YYNGEE. The J segment lost 4 bases and the V segment lost 3 bases, leaving 5 bases of the junction unmatched. The CDR3 is made up of 15 amino acids.

This clone was seen a handful of times. The chain employs TRBV24-1 and TRBJ2-1, with 8 positions matching TRBD2. The V segment lost 3 bases and the J segment 7 bases; nucleotides outside the gene matches: 7. CDR1 and CDR2 from the germline V gene are KGHDR and SFDVKD. CDR3 length: 15 amino acids. The CDR3 DNA reads as TGTGCCACCAGTGATGGCGGGAGGATGAGGAATGAGCAGTTCTTC. This sequence encodes CATSDGGRMRNEQFF.

The gene calls are TRBV14 and TRBJ2-1; 10 positions match TRBD2. Germline CDR1 and CDR2: SGHDN and FVKESK. The CDR3 runs 17 residues. V lost 4 bases to trimming and J lost 4 bases; unmatched junction nucleotides: 10. The CDR3 nucleotides read TGTGCCAGCAGCCCCCGGCTAGCGGGAGTGGGATACAATGAGCAGTTCTTC. As protein: CASSPRLAGVGYNEQFF.

The rearrangement uses TRBV5-1 and TRBJ2-2; D ambiguous. In germline, CDR1 is SGHRS, CDR2 YFSETQ. Between the trimmed V and J ends, which lost 2 bases and 0 bases, there was a span of 5 bases. The CDR3 totals 14 residues. CDR3 loop: CASSFTANTGELFF. CDR3 sequence (DNA): TGCGCCAGCAGCTTTACAGCGAACACCGGGGAGCTGTTTTTT.

This chain links TRBV30 with TRBJ1-2; D possibly corresponds to TRBD1 (5 bases). The germline V gene has CDR1 GTSNPN and CDR2 SVGIG (reference sequence). The CDR3 spans 15 residues. V was clipped by 1 base and J by 5 bases, with 17 bases between them. The DNA of the CDR3 is TGTGCCTGGAGTGAGGGGTGGGGGAGGATTTATGGCTACACCTTC. It translates to CAWSEGWGRIYGYTF.

This clone has just a few counts. This chain connects TRBV28 to TRBJ1-5, with a tentative D call TRBD1 (5 bases). The ends were cut back, 6 bases at V and 0 bases at J, with 9 bases in the middle. This CDR3 spans 14 amino acids. Germline loops: CDR1 MDHEN, CDR2 SYDVKM. The chain's CDR3 is CASSRVYSNQPQHF. CDR3 in DNA: TGTGCCAGCAGCAGGGTCTATAGCAATCAGCCCCAGCATTTT.

This chain uses TRBV6-5 with TRBJ1-2, with D uncertain. Germline CDR1 reads MNHEY; CDR2 reads SVGAGI. CDR3 length: 14 residues. Trimming removed 8 bases at V and 4 bases at J, with 17 bases between. The CDR3 DNA reads as TGTGCCAGCGCGGACGGAGGGATTGCCTATGGCTACACCTTC. Protein: CASADGGIAYGYTF.

This chain joins TRBV11-2 and TRBJ1-1; 7 positions match TRBD1. The CDR3 runs to 17 residues. Germline lookup yields CDR1 SGHAT and CDR2 FQNNGV. The V gene end was trimmed by 0 bases and the J gene end by 1 base; junction bases not matched to a gene: 8. CDR3 in DNA: TGTGCCAGCAGCTTAGACACAGGGGCATTGGGGAACACTGAAGCTTTCTTT. Translation gives CASSLDTGALGNTEAFF.

The chain recombines TRBV6-5 with TRBJ1-1; 8 bases align to TRBD1. CDR3 length: 15 amino acids. V gave up 0 bases and J gave up 1 base; unmatched junction bases: 1. Germline CDR1 and CDR2: MNHEY and SVGAGI. The CDR3 nucleotides are TGTGCCAGCAGTTACTCCCAGGGGGCGAACACTGAAGCTTTCTTT. Amino acid sequence: CASSYSQGANTEAFF.

The rearrangement uses TRBV6-6 and TRBJ1-3; the D gene is possibly TRBD1 (5 bases). This CDR3 contains 14 residues. The germline CDR1 and CDR2 sequences are MNHNY and SVGAGI (reference sequence). V dropped 3 bases and J dropped 3 bases, with 9 bases sitting between them. CDR3 in DNA: TGTGCCAGCAGTTATGACAGCCTTGGAAACACCATATATTTT. Residues: CASSYDSLGNTIYF.

The chain has TRBV5-1 and TRBJ1-4, with a weak D call TRBD1 (6 bases). Trimming pared 4 bases from V and 0 bases from J, leaving 10 bases between. Looked up from germline, CDR1 is SGHRS and CDR2 is YFSETQ. This CDR3 has 15 residues. The CDR3 reads CASSQGYSTNEKLFF. CDR3 nucleotides: TGCGCCAGCAGCCAGGGGTATTCAACTAATGAAAAACTGTTTTTT.

This chain uses TRBV20-1 with TRBJ1-1, with a weak D call TRBD1 (5 bases). Trimming removed 3 bases from V and 4 bases from J, with 15 bases in between. This CDR3 spans 14 amino acids. The V gene's germline CDR1 is DFQATT and CDR2 SNEGSKA (reference sequence). The CDR3 DNA reads TGCAGTGCTAGTCCAGGGTCCGGTGGCACTGAAGCTTTCTTT. This codes for CSASPGSGGTEAFF.

The rearrangement links TRBV7-2 to TRBJ1-4; weak D call: TRBD1 (5 bases). Germline-derived CDR1 and CDR2 are SGHTA and FQGNSA. With 5 bases removed from V and 0 bases from J, the gap between germline ends came to 13 bases. The CDR3 has 16 residues. The DNA for the CDR3 is TGTGCCAGCAGCGTACCTCAGGGAACAACTAATGAAAAACTGTTTTTT. This gives the protein CASSVPQGTTNEKLFF. The full variable domain, completed using reference TRBV7-2 and TRBJ1-4, is GAGVSQSPSNKVTEKGKDVELRCDPISGHTALYWYRQSLGQGLEFLIYFQGNSAPDKSGLPSDRFSAERTGGSVSTLTIQRTQQEDSAVYLCASSVPQGTTNEKLFFGSGTQLSVL.

CDR3 in DNA: TGTGCCAGCAGCCCCCGGGCAGGGGTGTCCGGGGAGCTGTTTTTT. Translation: CASSPRAGVSGELFF. The chain combines TRBV7-9 with TRBJ2-2, with a tentative D call TRBD1 (6 bases). The CDR3 length is 15 residues. Trimming pared 5 bases from V and 6 bases from J, leaving 16 bases between. The germline CDR1 and CDR2 sequences are SEHNR and FQNEAQ (reference sequence).

V and J are TRBV27 and TRBJ2-1; 7 bases line up with TRBD2. V lost 5 bases and J lost 3; bases outside the gene matches: 19. The CDR3 is 19 amino acids. Germline V gives CDR1 MNHEY, CDR2 SMNVEV (reference sequence). The CDR3 DNA reads as TGTGCCAGCAGTCCCTATTCCGGGACTACCAAAATGGACTACAATGAGCAGTTCTTC. Protein sequence: CASSPYSGTTKMDYNEQFF.

The chain couples TRBV11-2 to TRBJ1-2, with TRBD1 as a possible D gene (6 bases). This CDR3 has 13 residues. Looked up from germline, CDR1 is SGHAT and CDR2 is FQNNGV. Trimming removed 0 bases from V and 13 bases from J, with 15 bases in between. DNA for the CDR3: TGTGCCAGCAGCTTAGATCTGGGGAACAGGGCCACCTTC. Residues: CASSLDLGNRATF.

V usage is TRBV10-1 and J usage is TRBJ2-5; D gene unclear. Germline V gene sequence: CDR1 WNHNN, CDR2 SYGVQD (reference sequence). Trimming took 6 bases from V and 5 from J, leaving 13 bases between them. CDR3 length equals 13 residues. The CDR3 DNA sequence: TGCGCCAGCAGCCGCGGAGTATTGGAGACCCAGTACTTC. It codes for CASSRGVLETQYF.

This clone was counted once. The chain carries TRBV6-2 or TRBV6-3 and TRBJ2-1; D may be TRBD2 (5 bases). Germline V gene lookup returns CDR1 MNHEY and CDR2 SVGEGT. The CDR3 is made up of 11 amino acids. V lost 4 bases and J 13 bases, leaving 11 bases between the germline ends. The CDR3 protein is CASSSTLAQFF. Written as DNA, the CDR3 is TGTGCCAGCAGTTCGACTCTAGCCCAGTTCTTC.

The chain employs TRBV5-1 and TRBJ2-7, with D possibly being TRBD1 (6 bases). CDR3 length: 15 amino acids. The germline gives CDR1 SGHRS, CDR2 YFSETQ. Trimming cost V 0 bases and J 5 bases, with 15 bases left between them. The CDR3 region has the DNA TGCGCCAGCAGCTTGGTACAGGGAGAGGGCCACGAGCAGTACTTC. As protein: CASSLVQGEGHEQYF.

The genes are TRBV2 and TRBJ2-5, with a weak D call TRBD1 (5 bases). The CDR3 is 14 amino acids. V was clipped by 3 bases and J by 1 base, with 9 bases between them. Germline CDR1 reads SNHLY; CDR2 reads FYNNEI. The CDR3 sequence: CASSEQGLQETQYF. The CDR3 DNA follows: TGTGCCAGCAGTGAGCAGGGCCTCCAAGAGACCCAGTACTTC.

The V gene is TRBV11-2, the J gene TRBJ2-7, with 7 positions matching TRBD1. The CDR3 has 15 residues. CDR1 is SGHAT, CDR2 FQNNGV, per germline. Trimming took 6 bases from V and 2 from J; bases not matched to a gene: 10. The CDR3 DNA is TGTGCCAGCAGGGTTCCGGGACAGAGAGCCTACGAGCAGTACTTC. Its translation is CASRVPGQRAYEQYF.

In its sample, this clone was seen once. The chain is built from TRBV5-4 and TRBJ2-2, with 8 nucleotides matching TRBD1. The V gene end was trimmed by 0 bases and the J gene end by 5 bases; junction bases not matched to a gene: 9. CDR3 size: 17 residues. The germline gives CDR1 SGHNT, CDR2 YYREEE (reference sequence). The CDR3 bases are TGTGCCAGCAGCTTGGCGGCGACAGGGGCCAGGACCGGGGAGCTGTTTTTT. It codes for CASSLAATGARTGELFF.

The rearrangement uses TRBV19 and TRBJ1-2; 9 bases agree with TRBD1. With 5 bases clipped from V and 9 bases from J, the junction kept 7 bases outside the gene matches. The CDR3 contains 13 residues. Germline values: CDR1 LNHDA, CDR2 SQIVND (reference sequence). This CDR3 reads CASSFRDRARYTF. The CDR3 nucleotides read TGTGCCAGTAGTTTCCGGGACAGGGCTCGCTACACCTTC.

The V gene is TRBV6-5, the J gene TRBJ1-5; D possibly corresponds to TRBD1 (5 bases). Germline assignment: CDR1 MNHEY and CDR2 SVGAGI. V lost 6 bases and J lost 2, with 14 bases in between. The CDR3 runs 15 residues. CDR3 sequence (DNA): TGTGCCAGCAGGGGGGGGGATGCGGGCAATCAGCCCCAGCATTTT. Protein: CASRGGDAGNQPQHF.

This clone came up a few times. The chain links TRBV3-1 (or the pseudogene TRBV3-2) to TRBJ2-2; 10 bases match TRBD2. The J segment lost 0 bases and the V segment lost 1 base, leaving 5 bases of the junction unmatched. CDR1 is LGHDT, CDR2 YNNKEL, per germline (reference sequence). The CDR3 is 18 residues long. The CDR3 loop reads CASSQAGLAGANTGELFF. Written as DNA, the CDR3 is TGTGCCAGCAGCCAAGCTGGCCTAGCGGGAGCGAACACCGGGGAGCTGTTTTTT.

The gene calls are TRBV5-4 and TRBJ2-3, with a tentative D call TRBD1 (6 bases). Germline V gene sequence: CDR1 SGHNT, CDR2 YYREEE (reference sequence). Trimming stripped 3 bases from V and 9 bases from J, with 14 bases between. This CDR3 is built from 13 residues. In DNA form, the CDR3 reads TGTGCCAGCAGCTACCCCTCAGGGGAAACGCAGTATTTT. This sequence encodes CASSYPSGETQYF.

About this clone: The same CDR3 also results from other DNA sequences found in this sample. The gene calls are TRBV6-1 and TRBJ1-4; D possibly corresponds to TRBD1 (6 bases). The CDR3 sequence is 15 residues long. Germline loops: CDR1 MNHNS, CDR2 SASEGT. The V and J ends lost 1 base and 0 bases respectively, with 6 bases between them. The CDR3 DNA sequence: TGTGCCAGCAGTGAAGGACAGGCAACTAATGAAAAACTGTTTTTT. Translation gives CASSEGQATNEKLFF.